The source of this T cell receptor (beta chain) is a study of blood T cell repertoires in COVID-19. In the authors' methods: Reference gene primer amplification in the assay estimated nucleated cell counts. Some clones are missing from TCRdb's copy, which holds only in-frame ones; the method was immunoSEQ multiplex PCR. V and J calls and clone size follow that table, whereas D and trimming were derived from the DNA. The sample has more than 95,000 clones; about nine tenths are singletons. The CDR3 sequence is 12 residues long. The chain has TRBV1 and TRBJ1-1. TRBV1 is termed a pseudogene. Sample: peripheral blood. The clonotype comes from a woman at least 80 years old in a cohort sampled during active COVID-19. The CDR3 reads CTSSPLGRAAFF. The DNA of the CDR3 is TGCACCAGCAGCCCATTGGGGAGAGCGGCTTTCTTT.